One T cell receptor beta chain is described in this entry. Its antigen is undetermined. The record originates from a study of cytomegalovirus exposure and HLA in healthy donors. General study points: Presence/absence analyses supposed approximately even sequencing depth among donors. In a later analysis, at a false discovery rate of 0.05, 17,000 or so TCR beta sequences matched HLA alleles.

The PCR was carried out with 60 Vbeta primers and 13 Jbeta primers. Assay: immunoSEQ multiplex PCR; the TCRdb copy retains only in-frame clones and omits some. Of roughly 100,000 clones listed, about 75% were seen once; the top ten hold 2.5%. The CDR3 runs 14 residues. V dropped 3 bases and J dropped 2; count of bases not matched to a gene: 1. Germline CDR1 reads MNHEY; CDR2 reads SVGAGI. The TCR comes from a man aged 35-49 years in good health and CMV-seronegative. Sequencing used PBMCs. The chain has TRBV6-5 and TRBJ2-5; 9 positions agree with TRBD2. This CDR3 is CASSYSGGQETQYF. The CDR3 DNA follows: TGTGCCAGCAGTTATAGCGGGGGACAAGAGACCCAGTACTTC.